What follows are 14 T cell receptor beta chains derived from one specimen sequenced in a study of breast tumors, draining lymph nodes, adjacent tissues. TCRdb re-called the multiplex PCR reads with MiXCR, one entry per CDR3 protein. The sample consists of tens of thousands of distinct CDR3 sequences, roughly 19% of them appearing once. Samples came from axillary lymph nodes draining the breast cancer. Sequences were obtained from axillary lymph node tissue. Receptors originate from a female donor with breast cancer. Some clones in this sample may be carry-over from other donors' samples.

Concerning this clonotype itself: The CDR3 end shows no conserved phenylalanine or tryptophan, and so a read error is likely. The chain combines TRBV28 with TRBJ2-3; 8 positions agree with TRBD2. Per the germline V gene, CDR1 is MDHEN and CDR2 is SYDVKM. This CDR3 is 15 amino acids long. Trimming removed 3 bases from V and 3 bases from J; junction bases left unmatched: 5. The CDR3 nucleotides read TGTGCCAGCAGTTTCCGGACTAGCTCGACAGATACGCAGTATTGT. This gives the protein CASSFRTSSTDTQYC.

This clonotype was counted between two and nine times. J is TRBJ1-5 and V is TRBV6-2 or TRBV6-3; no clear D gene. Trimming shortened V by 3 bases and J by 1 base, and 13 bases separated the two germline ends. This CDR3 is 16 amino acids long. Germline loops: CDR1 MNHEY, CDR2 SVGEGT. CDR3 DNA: TGTGCCAGCAGTTATTCTTTAAGGGTCAGCAATCAGCCCCAGCATTTT. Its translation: CASSYSLRVSNQPQHF.

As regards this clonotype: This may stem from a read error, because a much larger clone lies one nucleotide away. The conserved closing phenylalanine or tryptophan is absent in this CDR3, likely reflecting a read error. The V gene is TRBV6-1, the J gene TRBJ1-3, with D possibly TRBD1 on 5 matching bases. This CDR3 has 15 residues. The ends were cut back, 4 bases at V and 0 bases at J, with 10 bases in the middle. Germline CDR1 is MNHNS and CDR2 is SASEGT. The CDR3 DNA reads TGTGCCAGCAGTGTTGGGGCTGGCTCTGGAAACACCATATATTCT. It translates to CASSVGAGSGNTIYS.

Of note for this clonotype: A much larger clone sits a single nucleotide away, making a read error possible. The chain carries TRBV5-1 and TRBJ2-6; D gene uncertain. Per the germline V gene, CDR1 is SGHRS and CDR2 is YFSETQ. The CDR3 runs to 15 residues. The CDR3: CANSLESSGANVLTF. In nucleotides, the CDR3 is TGCGCCAACAGCTTGGAGTCTTCCGGGGCCAACGTCCTGACTTTC.

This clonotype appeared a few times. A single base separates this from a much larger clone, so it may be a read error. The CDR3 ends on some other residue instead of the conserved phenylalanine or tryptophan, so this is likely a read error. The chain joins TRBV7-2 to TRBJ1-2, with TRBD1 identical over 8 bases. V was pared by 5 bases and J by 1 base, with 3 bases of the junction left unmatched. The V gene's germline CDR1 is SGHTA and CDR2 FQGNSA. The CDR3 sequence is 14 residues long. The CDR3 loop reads CASSPGQVNYGYTL. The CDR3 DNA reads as TGTGCCAGCAGCCCGGGACAGGTTAACTATGGCTACACCCTC.

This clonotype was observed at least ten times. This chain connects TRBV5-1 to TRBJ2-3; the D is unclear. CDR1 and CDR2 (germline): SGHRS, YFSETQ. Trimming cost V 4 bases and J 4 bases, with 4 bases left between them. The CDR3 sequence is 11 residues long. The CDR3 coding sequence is TGCGCCAGCAGCATAGCAGATACGCAGTATTTT. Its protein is CASSIADTQYF.

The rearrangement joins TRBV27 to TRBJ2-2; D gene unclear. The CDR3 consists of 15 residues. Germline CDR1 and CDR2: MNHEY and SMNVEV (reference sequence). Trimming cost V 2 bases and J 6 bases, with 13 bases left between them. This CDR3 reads CASSLVWAAAGELFF. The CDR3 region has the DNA TGTGCCAGCAGTTTAGTCTGGGCTGCGGCCGGGGAGCTGTTTTTT.

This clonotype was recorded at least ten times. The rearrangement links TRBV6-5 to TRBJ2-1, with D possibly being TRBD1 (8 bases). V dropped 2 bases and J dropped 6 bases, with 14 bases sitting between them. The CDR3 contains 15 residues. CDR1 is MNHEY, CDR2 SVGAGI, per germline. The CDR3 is CASSYRTGRVNEQFF. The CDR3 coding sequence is TGTGCCAGCAGTTACCGGACAGGGAGGGTCAATGAGCAGTTCTTC.

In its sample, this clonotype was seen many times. The CDR3 sequence: CASSRRASGYEQFF. The CDR3 coding sequence is TGTGCCAGCAGTCGAAGGGCTAGCGGGTATGAGCAGTTCTTC. The rearrangement joins TRBV6-2 or TRBV6-3 to TRBJ2-1, with TRBD2 identical over 8 bases. Trimming cost V 5 bases and J 8 bases; bases outside gene matches: 8. Per the germline V gene, CDR1 is MNHEY and CDR2 is SVGEGT. This CDR3 is 14 amino acids long.

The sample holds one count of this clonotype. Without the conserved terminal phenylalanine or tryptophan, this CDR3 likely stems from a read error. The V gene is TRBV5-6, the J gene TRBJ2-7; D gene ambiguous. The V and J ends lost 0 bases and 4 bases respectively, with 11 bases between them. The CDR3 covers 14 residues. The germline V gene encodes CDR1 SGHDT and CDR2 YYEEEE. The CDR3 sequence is CASSLGHPVYEQYS. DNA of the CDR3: TGTGCCAGCAGCTTGGGACACCCAGTTTACGAGCAGTACTCC.

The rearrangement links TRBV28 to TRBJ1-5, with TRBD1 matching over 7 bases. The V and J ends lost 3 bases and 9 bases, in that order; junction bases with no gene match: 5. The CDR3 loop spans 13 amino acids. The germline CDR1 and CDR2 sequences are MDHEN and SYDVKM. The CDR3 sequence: CASSLEGARPQHF. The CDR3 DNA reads TGTGCCAGCAGTTTGGAGGGGGCCAGGCCCCAGCATTTT.

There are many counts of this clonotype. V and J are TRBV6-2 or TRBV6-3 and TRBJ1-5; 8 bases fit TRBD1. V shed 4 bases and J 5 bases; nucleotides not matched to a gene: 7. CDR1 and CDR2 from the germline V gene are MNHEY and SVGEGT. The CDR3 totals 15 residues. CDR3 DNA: TGTGCCAGCAGTTCGATCGACAGGGGACATCAGCCCCAGCATTTT. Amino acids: CASSSIDRGHQPQHF.

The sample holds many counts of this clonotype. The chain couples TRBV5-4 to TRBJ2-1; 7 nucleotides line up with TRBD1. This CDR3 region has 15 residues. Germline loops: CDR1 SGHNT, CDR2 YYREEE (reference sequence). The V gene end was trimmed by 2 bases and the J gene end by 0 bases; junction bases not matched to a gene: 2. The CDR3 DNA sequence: TGTGCCAGCAGCTTACAGGGGAGCTCCTACAATGAGCAGTTCTTC. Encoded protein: CASSLQGSSYNEQFF.

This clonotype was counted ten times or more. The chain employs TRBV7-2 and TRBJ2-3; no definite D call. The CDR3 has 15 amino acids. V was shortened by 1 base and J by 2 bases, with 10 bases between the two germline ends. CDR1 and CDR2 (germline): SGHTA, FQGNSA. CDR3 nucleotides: TGTGCCAGCAGCTTAGACAGTTTCACCACAGATACGCAGTATTTT. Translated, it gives CASSLDSFTTDTQYF.